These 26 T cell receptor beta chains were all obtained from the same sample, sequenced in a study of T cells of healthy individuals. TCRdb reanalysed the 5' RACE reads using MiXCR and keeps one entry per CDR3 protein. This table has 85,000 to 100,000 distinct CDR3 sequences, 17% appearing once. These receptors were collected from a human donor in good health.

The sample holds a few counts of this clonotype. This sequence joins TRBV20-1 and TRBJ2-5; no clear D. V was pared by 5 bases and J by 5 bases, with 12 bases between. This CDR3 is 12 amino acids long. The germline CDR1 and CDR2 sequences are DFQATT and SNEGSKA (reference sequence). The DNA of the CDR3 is TGCAGTGCTGTGGAAATTCGGGAGACCCAGTACTTC. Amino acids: CSAVEIRETQYF.

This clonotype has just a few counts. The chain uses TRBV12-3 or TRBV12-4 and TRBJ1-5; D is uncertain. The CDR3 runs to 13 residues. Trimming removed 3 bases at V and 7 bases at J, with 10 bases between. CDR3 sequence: CASSFEIWQPQHF. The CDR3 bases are TGTGCCAGCAGTTTCGAGATCTGGCAGCCCCAGCATTTT.

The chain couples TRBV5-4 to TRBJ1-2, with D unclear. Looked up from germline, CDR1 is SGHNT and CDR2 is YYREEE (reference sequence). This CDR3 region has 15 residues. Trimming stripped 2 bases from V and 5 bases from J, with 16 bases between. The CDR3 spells CASSFGGPTLYGYTF. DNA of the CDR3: TGTGCCAGCAGCTTTGGTGGTCCTACACTATATGGCTACACCTTC.

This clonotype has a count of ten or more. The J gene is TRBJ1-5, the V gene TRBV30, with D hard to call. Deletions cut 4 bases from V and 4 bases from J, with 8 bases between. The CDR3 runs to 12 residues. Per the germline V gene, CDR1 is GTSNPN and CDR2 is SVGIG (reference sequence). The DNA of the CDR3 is TGTGCCTGGAATACGGGAAATCAGCCCCAGCATTTT. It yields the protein CAWNTGNQPQHF.

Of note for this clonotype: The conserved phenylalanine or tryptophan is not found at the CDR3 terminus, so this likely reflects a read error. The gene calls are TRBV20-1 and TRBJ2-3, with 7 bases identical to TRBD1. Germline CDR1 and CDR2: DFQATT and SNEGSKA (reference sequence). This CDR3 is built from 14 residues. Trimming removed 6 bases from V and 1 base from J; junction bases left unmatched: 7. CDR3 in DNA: TGCAGTGCGCTCGAGGGGGCTCGCACAGATACGCAGTATTCT. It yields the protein CSALEGARTDTQYS.

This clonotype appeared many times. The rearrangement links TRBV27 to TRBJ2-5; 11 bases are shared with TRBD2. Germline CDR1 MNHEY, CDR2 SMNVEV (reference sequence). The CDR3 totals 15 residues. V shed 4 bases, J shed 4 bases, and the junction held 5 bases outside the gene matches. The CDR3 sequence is CASSSQGTSGETQYF. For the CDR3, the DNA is TGTGCCAGCAGTTCCCAAGGGACTAGCGGAGAGACCCAGTACTTC.

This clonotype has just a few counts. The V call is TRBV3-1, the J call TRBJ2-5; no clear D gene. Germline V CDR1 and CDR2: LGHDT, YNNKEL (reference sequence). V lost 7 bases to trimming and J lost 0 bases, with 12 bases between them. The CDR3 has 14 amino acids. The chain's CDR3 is CASTRRRHQETQYF. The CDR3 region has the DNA TGTGCCAGCACCAGACGCAGGCACCAAGAGACCCAGTACTTC.

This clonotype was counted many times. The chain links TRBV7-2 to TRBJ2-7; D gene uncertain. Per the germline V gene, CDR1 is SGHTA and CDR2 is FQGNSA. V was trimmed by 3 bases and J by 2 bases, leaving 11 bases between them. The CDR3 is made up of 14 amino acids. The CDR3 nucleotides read TGTGCCAGCAGCTTCCGGGCCGGCCCCTACGAGCAGTACTTC. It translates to CASSFRAGPYEQYF.

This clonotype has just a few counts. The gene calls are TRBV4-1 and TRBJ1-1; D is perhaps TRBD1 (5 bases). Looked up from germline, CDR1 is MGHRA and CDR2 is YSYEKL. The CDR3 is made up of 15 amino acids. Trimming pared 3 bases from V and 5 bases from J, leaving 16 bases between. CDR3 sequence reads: CASSQRTNGRTEAFF. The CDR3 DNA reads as TGCGCCAGCAGCCAGAGGACAAACGGGAGGACTGAAGCTTTCTTT.

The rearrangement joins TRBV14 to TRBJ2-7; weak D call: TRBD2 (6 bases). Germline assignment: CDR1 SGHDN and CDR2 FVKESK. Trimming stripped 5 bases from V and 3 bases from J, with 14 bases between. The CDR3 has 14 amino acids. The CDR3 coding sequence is TGTGCCAGCAGCAGACCTGGAGGGTACTACGAGCAGTACTTC. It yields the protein CASSRPGGYYEQYF.

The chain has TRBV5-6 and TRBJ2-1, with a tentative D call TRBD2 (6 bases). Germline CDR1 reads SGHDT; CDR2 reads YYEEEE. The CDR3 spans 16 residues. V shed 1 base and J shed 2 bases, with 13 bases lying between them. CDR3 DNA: TGTGCCAGCAGCTTGTTTGGTAGCGGTACCTACAATGAGCAGTTCTTC. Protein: CASSLFGSGTYNEQFF. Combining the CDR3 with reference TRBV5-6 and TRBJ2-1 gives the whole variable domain DAGVTQSPTHLIKTRGQQVTLRCSPKSGHDTVSWYQQALGQGPQFIFQYYEEEERQRGNFPDRFSGHQFPNYSSELNVNALLLGDSALYLCASSLFGSGTYNEQFFGPGTRLTVL.

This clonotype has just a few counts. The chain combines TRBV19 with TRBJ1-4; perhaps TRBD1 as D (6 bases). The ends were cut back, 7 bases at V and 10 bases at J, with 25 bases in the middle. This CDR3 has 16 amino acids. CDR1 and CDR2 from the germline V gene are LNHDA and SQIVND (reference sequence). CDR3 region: CASTSRGGRGAGKLFF. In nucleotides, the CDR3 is TGTGCCAGTACCTCCCGGGGGGGCAGGGGCGCAGGAAAACTGTTTTTT.

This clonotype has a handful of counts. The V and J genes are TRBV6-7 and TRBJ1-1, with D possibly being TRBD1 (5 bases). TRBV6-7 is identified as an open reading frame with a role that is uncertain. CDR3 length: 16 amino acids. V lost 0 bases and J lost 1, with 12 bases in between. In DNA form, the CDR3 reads TGTGCCAGCAGTTACTCGACTAGGCAGGGGAACACTGAAGCTTTCTTT. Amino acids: CASSYSTRQGNTEAFF.

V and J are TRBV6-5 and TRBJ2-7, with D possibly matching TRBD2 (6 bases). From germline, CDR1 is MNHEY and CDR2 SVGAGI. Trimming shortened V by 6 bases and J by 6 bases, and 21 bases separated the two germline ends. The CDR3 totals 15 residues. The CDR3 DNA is TGTGCCAGCAGGGACCAGGGACTCCTAAAGGGCGAGCAGTACTTC. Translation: CASRDQGLLKGEQYF.

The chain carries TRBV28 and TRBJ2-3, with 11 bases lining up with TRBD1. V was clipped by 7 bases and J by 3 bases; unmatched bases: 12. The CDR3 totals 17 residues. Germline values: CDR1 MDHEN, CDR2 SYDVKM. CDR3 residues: CASTQPEDRGLTDTQYF. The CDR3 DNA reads TGTGCCAGCACCCAACCTGAGGACAGGGGGCTAACAGATACGCAGTATTTT.

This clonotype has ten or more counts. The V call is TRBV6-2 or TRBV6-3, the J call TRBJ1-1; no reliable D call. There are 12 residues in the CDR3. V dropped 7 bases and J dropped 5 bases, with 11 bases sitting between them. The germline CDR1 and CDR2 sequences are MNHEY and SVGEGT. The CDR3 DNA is TGTGCCAGCATGCGGCCGTCGACTGAAGCTTTCTTT. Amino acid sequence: CASMRPSTEAFF.

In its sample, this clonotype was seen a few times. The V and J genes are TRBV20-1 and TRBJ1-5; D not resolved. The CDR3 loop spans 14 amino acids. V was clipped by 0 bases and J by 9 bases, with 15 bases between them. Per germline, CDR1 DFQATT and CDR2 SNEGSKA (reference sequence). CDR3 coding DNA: TGCAGTGCTAGAGAGGAGTCGGGGTTTCGGCCCCAGCATTTT. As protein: CSAREESGFRPQHF.

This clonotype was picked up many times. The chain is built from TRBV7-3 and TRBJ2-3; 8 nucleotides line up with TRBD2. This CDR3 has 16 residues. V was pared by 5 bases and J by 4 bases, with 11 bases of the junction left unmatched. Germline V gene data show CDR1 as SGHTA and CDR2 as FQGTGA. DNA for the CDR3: TGTGCCAGCAGCACCAGGAGCGGGGGTCGGGCAGATACGCAGTATTTT. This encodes CASSTRSGGRADTQYF.

The DNA for the CDR3 is TGTGCCAGCAGTTACTCGAGCGGGGGCGTGTACACTGAAGCTTTCTTT. It is translated as CASSYSSGGVYTEAFF. The chain has TRBV6-2 or TRBV6-3 and TRBJ1-1; a weak D match, TRBD1 (6 bases). The CDR3 length is 16 residues. The V gene's germline CDR1 is MNHEY and CDR2 SVGEGT. Trimming left V 0 bases short and J 3 bases short, with 14 bases between.

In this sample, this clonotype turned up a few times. The CDR3 DNA sequence: TGTGCCAGCAGCGGAAAGGCCGGGGCCAAAAACATTCAGTACTTC. This translates into CASSGKAGAKNIQYF. V usage is TRBV7-2 and J usage is TRBJ2-4; D is unclear. There are 15 residues in the CDR3. The V gene's germline CDR1 is SGHTA and CDR2 FQGNSA. The ends were cut back, 5 bases at V and 1 base at J, with 12 bases in the middle.

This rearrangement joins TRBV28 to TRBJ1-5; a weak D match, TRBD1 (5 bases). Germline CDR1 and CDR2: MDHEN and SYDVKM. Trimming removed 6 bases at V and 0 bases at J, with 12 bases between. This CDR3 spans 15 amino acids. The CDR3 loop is CASRFRVFSNQPQHF. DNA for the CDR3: TGTGCCAGCAGATTCAGGGTTTTTAGCAATCAGCCCCAGCATTTT.

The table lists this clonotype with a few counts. The CDR3 coding sequence is TGCAGTGCTAGGGGGACTAGCGGGCCTGACTCCTACGAGCAGTACTTC. Translation gives CSARGTSGPDSYEQYF. This chain links TRBV20-1 with TRBJ2-7; TRBD2 matches at 12 bases. The CDR3 extends over 16 amino acids. V trimming: 3 bases; J trimming: 0 bases; junction bases outside the gene matches: 6. Germline V gives CDR1 DFQATT, CDR2 SNEGSKA (reference sequence).

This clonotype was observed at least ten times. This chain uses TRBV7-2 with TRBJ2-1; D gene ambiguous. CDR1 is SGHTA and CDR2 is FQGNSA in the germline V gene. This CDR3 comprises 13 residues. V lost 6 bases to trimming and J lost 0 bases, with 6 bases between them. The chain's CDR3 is CASRTHSYNEQFF. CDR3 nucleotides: TGTGCCAGCAGGACGCACTCCTACAATGAGCAGTTCTTC.

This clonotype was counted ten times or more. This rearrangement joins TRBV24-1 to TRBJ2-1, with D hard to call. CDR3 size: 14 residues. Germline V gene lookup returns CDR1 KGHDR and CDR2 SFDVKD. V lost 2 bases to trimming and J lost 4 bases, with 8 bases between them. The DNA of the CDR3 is TGTGCCACCAGTGATTGGTCCGGGTACAATGAGCAGTTCTTC. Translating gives CATSDWSGYNEQFF.

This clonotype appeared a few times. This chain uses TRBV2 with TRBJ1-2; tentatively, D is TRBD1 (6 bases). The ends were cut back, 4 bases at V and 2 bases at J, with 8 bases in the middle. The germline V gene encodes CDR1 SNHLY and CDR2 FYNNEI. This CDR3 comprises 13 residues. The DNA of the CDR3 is TGTGCCAGCAGTGTGGACAGAAACTATGGCTACACCTTC. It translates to CASSVDRNYGYTF.

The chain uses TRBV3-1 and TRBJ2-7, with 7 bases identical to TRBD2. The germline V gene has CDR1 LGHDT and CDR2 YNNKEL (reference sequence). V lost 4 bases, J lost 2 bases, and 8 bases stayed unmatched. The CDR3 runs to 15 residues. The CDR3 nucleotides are TGTGCCAGCAGCCGAAGGCCTAGCGGCGCCTACGAGCAGTACTTC. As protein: CASSRRPSGAYEQYF.